These 26 T cell receptor beta chains originate from one sample sequenced in a study of blood T cell repertoires in COVID-19 (dated by TCRdb to the early 2020s). The library relied on the immunoSEQ multiplex PCR assay. TCRdb provides this immuneACCESS table in a form limited to in-frame rearrangements. Some clones are lacking; in checked studies, under half of them reflect an unresolved V gene, and why the rest are absent is not known. The sample records roughly 500,000 clones, roughly nine tenths of which are singletons. The leading ten clones occupy approximately 0.9% of the sample. Material for sequencing was peripheral blood. These TCRs come from a man between 18 and 35 years old with COVID-19, enrolled during active disease.

This clone occurred once. The chain uses TRBV5-6 and TRBJ2-7; 7 bases match TRBD2. The CDR3 consists of 12 residues. Trimming cost V 5 bases and J 6 bases; bases outside gene matches: 5. Germline V gene lookup returns CDR1 SGHDT and CDR2 YYEEEE. The CDR3 DNA follows: TGTGCCAGCAGTCCGGGAGGTGGCGAGCAGTACTTC. Its protein product is CASSPGGGEQYF.

This clone was counted between two and nine times. The rearrangement uses TRBV29-1 and TRBJ2-7; 10 bases align to TRBD1. The CDR3 spans 14 residues. Germline V gene data show CDR1 as SQVTM and CDR2 as ANQGSEA. V lost 7 bases, J lost 2 bases, and 8 bases stayed unmatched. The CDR3 sequence is CSDIRDRGTYEQYF. CDR3 nucleotides: TGCAGCGATATCCGGGACAGGGGCACCTACGAGCAGTACTTC.

The chain has TRBV24-1 and TRBJ1-4; D uncertain. V lost 5 bases, J lost 10 bases, and 10 bases lay in between. CDR1 and CDR2 (germline): KGHDR, SFDVKD. This CDR3 has 12 residues. In nucleotides, the CDR3 is TGTGCCACCAGTGCCCTGGGAGGAAAACTGTTTTTT. Encoded protein: CATSALGGKLFF.

This sequence joins TRBV7-9 and TRBJ1-2, with D tentatively TRBD1 (6 bases). Germline V gene data show CDR1 as SEHNR and CDR2 as FQNEAQ (reference sequence). The CDR3 covers 17 residues. Trimming removed 4 bases from V and 1 base from J, with 19 bases in between. The CDR3 nucleotides read TGTGCCAGCAGCTATTCGGGGCTATTCAGGGGTAACTATGGCTACACCTTC. This gives the protein CASSYSGLFRGNYGYTF.

This clone was detected once. The identical CDR3 is also encoded by other nucleotide sequences in the sample. The rearrangement uses TRBV6-5 and TRBJ2-7; 8 nucleotides align to TRBD1. V lost 2 bases and J lost 6; bases outside the gene matches: 6. The germline V gene encodes CDR1 MNHEY and CDR2 SVGAGI. This CDR3 region has 14 residues. CDR3: CASSYRGQGGEQYF. CDR3 nucleotide sequence: TGTGCCAGCAGTTACCGCGGACAGGGAGGCGAGCAGTACTTC.

V usage is TRBV2 and J usage is TRBJ2-5, with 7 bases lining up with TRBD1. The germline CDR1 and CDR2 sequences are SNHLY and FYNNEI. Unmatched junction bases numbered 6, after V lost 1 base and J lost 4 bases. This CDR3 is 15 amino acids long. This CDR3 reads CASSEGVGGPETQYF. The CDR3 coding sequence is TGTGCCAGCAGTGAAGGGGTAGGGGGCCCAGAGACCCAGTACTTC.

V and J are TRBV3-1 (or the pseudogene TRBV3-2) and TRBJ2-1; 9 bases are shared with TRBD2. Germline V gene data show CDR1 as LGHDT and CDR2 as YNNKEL (reference sequence). The CDR3 spans 16 residues. Unmatched junction bases numbered 11, after V lost 4 bases and J lost 7 bases. CDR3 in amino acids: CASSRVLAGRPNEQFF. CDR3 sequence (DNA): TGTGCCAGCAGCCGCGTCCTAGCGGGACGACCTAATGAGCAGTTCTTC.

This clone has just a few counts. The V gene is TRBV5-8, the J gene TRBJ2-6; the D gene is possibly TRBD1 (6 bases). CDR1 is SGHTS, CDR2 YDEGEE, per germline. The CDR3 loop spans 17 amino acids. Trimming left V 3 bases short and J 0 bases short, with 13 bases between. CDR3 in DNA: TGTGCCAGCAGCTCGCCCGGACAGTTCTCTGGGGCCAACGTCCTGACTTTC. Protein: CASSSPGQFSGANVLTF.

The chain recombines TRBV19 with TRBJ2-1, with a weak D call TRBD2 (5 bases). The CDR3 consists of 16 residues. Trimming took 5 bases from V and 0 from J, leaving 14 bases between them. Germline values: CDR1 LNHDA, CDR2 SQIVND (reference sequence). As DNA, the CDR3 is TGTGCCAGTAGTCCCACCCGGGAAAGCTCCTACAATGAGCAGTTCTTC. Encoded protein: CASSPTRESSYNEQFF.

Details on this clone: This CDR3 is also generated by other DNA sequences in the sample. J is TRBJ2-7 and V is TRBV2; D is unclear. CDR1 SNHLY and CDR2 FYNNEI come from the germline V gene. CDR3 length: 11 amino acids. Trimming left V 4 bases short and J 4 bases short, with 5 bases between. CDR3 nucleotides: TGTGCCAGCAGTGCAGTATACGAGCAGTACTTC. It encodes CASSAVYEQYF.

This chain joins TRBV6-5 and TRBJ2-7, with 9 bases that match TRBD1. The V gene end was trimmed by 5 bases and the J gene end by 3 bases; junction bases not matched to a gene: 8. The CDR3 spans 15 residues. Germline V gene sequence: CDR1 MNHEY, CDR2 SVGAGI. The CDR3 nucleotides are TGTGCCAGCAGTCGTCCACCGGGACAGGGCTACGAGCAGTACTTC. Its translation is CASSRPPGQGYEQYF.

This clone was counted a single time. V usage is TRBV11-2 and J usage is TRBJ2-7; no clear D gene. Germline CDR1 reads SGHAT; CDR2 reads FQNNGV. The CDR3 has 11 amino acids. V gave up 1 base and J gave up 6 bases, with 4 bases separating them. The CDR3 coding sequence is TGTGCCAGCAGCTTAGTATTCGAGCAGTACTTC. Encoded protein: CASSLVFEQYF.

V gene TRBV7-6 combines with J gene TRBJ2-7, with 13 nucleotides matching TRBD2. With V trimmed by 5 bases and J by 2 bases, 3 bases remained unmatched. Germline V gene sequence: CDR1 SGHVS, CDR2 FNYEAQ. The CDR3 is 15 amino acids. CDR3 amino acids: CASSPGLAGAYEQYF. Written as DNA, the CDR3 is TGTGCCAGCAGCCCAGGACTAGCGGGAGCCTACGAGCAGTACTTC.

This sequence joins TRBV7-9 and TRBJ2-1; the match to TRBD2 covers 13 bases. The CDR3 consists of 19 residues. Germline V gene sequence: CDR1 SEHNR, CDR2 FQNEAQ (reference sequence). V gave up 1 base and J gave up 6 bases; unmatched junction bases: 12. The CDR3 sequence: CASSLGGGPGLAGPNEQFF. CDR3 DNA sequence: TGTGCCAGCAGCTTAGGGGGGGGCCCGGGACTAGCGGGACCCAATGAGCAGTTCTTC.

A single count supports this clone. The rearrangement links TRBV25-1 to TRBJ1-5; maybe TRBD1 (6 bases). This CDR3 region has 15 residues. Trimming removed 2 bases from V and 6 bases from J, with 14 bases in between. The V gene's germline CDR1 is MGHDK and CDR2 SYGVNS. The CDR3 sequence is CASSEGGTGFQPQHF. For the CDR3, the DNA is TGTGCCAGCAGTGAAGGGGGAACAGGGTTTCAGCCCCAGCATTTT. Combining the CDR3 with reference TRBV25-1 and TRBJ1-5 gives the whole variable domain EADIYQTPRYLVIGTGKKITLECSQTMGHDKMYWYQQDPGMELHLIHYSYGVNSTEKGDLSSESTVSRIRTEHFPLTLESARPSHTSQYLCASSEGGTGFQPQHFGDGTRLSIL.

The chain carries TRBV5-1 and TRBJ2-3; TRBD2 might be the D (7 bases). Germline assignment: CDR1 SGHRS and CDR2 YFSETQ. V was trimmed by 4 bases and J by 4 bases, leaving 25 bases between them. The CDR3 contains 18 residues. The CDR3 here is CASSATPRGGREADTQYF. As DNA, the CDR3 is TGCGCCAGCAGCGCCACCCCCAGGGGCGGGAGAGAGGCAGATACGCAGTATTTT.

V gene TRBV12-3 or TRBV12-4 combines with J gene TRBJ1-2; a possible D gene is TRBD1 (5 bases). The CDR3 consists of 13 residues. Trimming left V 7 bases short and J 8 bases short, with 17 bases between. The CDR3 loop is CASMGQGSKGYTF. Here the CDR3 DNA reads TGTGCCAGCATGGGGCAGGGATCGAAGGGCTACACCTTC.

The J gene is TRBJ2-7, the V gene TRBV7-2, with 8 nucleotides matching TRBD2. J lost 2 bases, V lost 4 bases, and 4 bases had no gene match. This CDR3 has 14 residues. Germline V gene sequence: CDR1 SGHTA, CDR2 FQGNSA. The CDR3 coding sequence is TGTGCCAGCAGCTCTGGACTAGCAGCCTACGAGCAGTACTTC. Its translation: CASSSGLAAYEQYF.

The chain recombines TRBV21-1 with TRBJ2-2; the D segment call TRBD2 is taken from the table without a DNA check. TRBV21-1 has pseudogene status. This CDR3 contains 19 residues. This CDR3 reads CASSKCFPTSGRNTGELFF. The CDR3 nucleotides are TGTGCCAGCAGCAAATGTTTCCCTACTAGCGGGAGGAACACCGGGGAGCTGTTTTTT.

The CDR3 coding sequence is TGTGCCAGCTCACTCCACGCGGGGACAGGGCCTGCAACTAATGAAAAACTGTTTTTT. Its protein product is CASSLHAGTGPATNEKLFF. J is TRBJ1-4 and V is TRBV18, with 9 bases lining up with TRBD1. The CDR3 is made up of 19 amino acids. The germline V gene has CDR1 KGHSH and CDR2 LQKENI. V dropped 4 bases and J dropped 0; count of bases not matched to a gene: 12.

The chain joins TRBV10-3 to TRBJ1-1; D might be TRBD1 (5 bases). The V end was cut by 2 bases, the J end by 2 bases, with 9 bases between. Germline V gives CDR1 ENHRY, CDR2 SYGVKD. The CDR3 runs 14 residues. The chain's CDR3 is CAISEAGDNTEAFF. CDR3 bases: TGTGCCATCAGTGAGGCGGGGGATAACACTGAAGCTTTCTTT.

The chain links TRBV19 to TRBJ2-1, with D perhaps TRBD2 (5 bases). Germline V CDR1 and CDR2: LNHDA, SQIVND (reference sequence). The CDR3 has 15 residues. Trimming took 2 bases from V and 3 from J, leaving 11 bases between them. The CDR3 sequence: CASSIIVGDYNEQFF. The CDR3 DNA sequence: TGTGCCAGTAGTATAATTGTGGGAGACTACAATGAGCAGTTCTTC.

V usage is TRBV27 and J usage is TRBJ1-2; 7 bases are shared with TRBD1. CDR3 size: 13 residues. The V gene's germline CDR1 is MNHEY and CDR2 SMNVEV (reference sequence). J gave up 8 bases and V 1 base, and 4 bases lay outside the gene matches. CDR3 residues: CASSLYHRGGYTF. CDR3 nucleotide sequence: TGTGCCAGCAGTTTATATCACAGGGGCGGCTACACCTTC.

CDR3 in amino acids: CASSQYGTGNEKLFF. The CDR3 coding sequence is TGCGCCAGCAGCCAGTATGGGACAGGGAATGAAAAACTGTTTTTT. The chain combines TRBV4-1 with TRBJ1-4; 9 bases agree with TRBD1. Germline V lookup: CDR1 MGHRA, CDR2 YSYEKL. This CDR3 is 15 amino acids long. J gave up 5 bases and V 3 bases, and 4 bases lay outside the gene matches.

This clone appeared a single time. The chain has TRBV5-8 and TRBJ1-5, with 12 positions matching TRBD1. Germline V CDR1 and CDR2: SGHTS, YDEGEE. V shed 4 bases and J 6 bases; nucleotides not matched to a gene: 8. This CDR3 has 16 residues. As DNA, the CDR3 is TGTGCCAGCAGCATAACGGGACAGGGGGCTACTCAGCCCCAGCATTTT. It encodes CASSITGQGATQPQHF.

The V gene is TRBV18, the J gene TRBJ2-1; D may be TRBD2 (5 bases). V lost 2 bases and J lost 7, with 9 bases in between. CDR1 KGHSH and CDR2 LQKENI come from the germline V gene. This CDR3 contains 13 residues. DNA for the CDR3: TGTGCCAGCTCACCAACGGGCGGGAATGAGCAGTTCTTC. Translation: CASSPTGGNEQFF.